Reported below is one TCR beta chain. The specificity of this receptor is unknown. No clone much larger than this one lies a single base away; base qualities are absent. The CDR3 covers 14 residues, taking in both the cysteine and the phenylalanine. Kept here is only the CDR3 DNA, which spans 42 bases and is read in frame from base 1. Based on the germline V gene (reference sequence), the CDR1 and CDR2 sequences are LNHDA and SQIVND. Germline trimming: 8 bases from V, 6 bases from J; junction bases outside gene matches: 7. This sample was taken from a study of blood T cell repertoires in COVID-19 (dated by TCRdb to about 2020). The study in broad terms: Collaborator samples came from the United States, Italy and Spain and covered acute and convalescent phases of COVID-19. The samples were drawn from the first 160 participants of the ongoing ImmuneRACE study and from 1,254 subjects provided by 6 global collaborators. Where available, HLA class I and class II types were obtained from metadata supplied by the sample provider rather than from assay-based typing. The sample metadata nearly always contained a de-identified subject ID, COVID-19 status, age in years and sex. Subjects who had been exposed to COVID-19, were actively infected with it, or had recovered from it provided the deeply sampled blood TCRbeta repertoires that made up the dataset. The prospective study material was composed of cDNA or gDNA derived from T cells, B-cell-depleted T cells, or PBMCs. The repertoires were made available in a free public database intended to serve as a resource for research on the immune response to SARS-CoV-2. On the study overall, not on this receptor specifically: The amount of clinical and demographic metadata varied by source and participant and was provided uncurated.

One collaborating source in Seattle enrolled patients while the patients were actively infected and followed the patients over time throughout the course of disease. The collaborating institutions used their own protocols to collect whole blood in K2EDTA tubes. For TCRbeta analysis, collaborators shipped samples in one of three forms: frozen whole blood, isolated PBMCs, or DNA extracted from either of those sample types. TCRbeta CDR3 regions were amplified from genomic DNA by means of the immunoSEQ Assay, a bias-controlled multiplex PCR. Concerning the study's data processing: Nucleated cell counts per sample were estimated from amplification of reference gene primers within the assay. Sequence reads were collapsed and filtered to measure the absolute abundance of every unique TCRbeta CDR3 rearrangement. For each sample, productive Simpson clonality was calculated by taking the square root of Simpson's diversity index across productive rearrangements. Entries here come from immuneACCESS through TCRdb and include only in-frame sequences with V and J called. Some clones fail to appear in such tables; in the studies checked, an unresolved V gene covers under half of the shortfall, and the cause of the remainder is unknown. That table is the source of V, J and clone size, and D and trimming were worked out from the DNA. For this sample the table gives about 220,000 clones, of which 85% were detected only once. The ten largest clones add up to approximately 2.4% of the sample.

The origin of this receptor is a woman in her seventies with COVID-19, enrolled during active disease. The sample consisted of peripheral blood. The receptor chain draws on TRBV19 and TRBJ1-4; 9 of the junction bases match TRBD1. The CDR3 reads CASGPGQGYEKLFF. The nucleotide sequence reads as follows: TGTGCCAGTGGTCCGGGACAGGGCTATGAAAAACTGTTTTTT.